This T cell receptor (beta chain) appears in the sequencing data of a study of T cells in Graves' hyperthyroidism and ophthalmopathy. V was shortened by 0 bases and J by 4 bases, with 15 bases between the two germline ends. Germline lookup yields CDR1 SGHTA and CDR2 FQGTGA. This CDR3 region has 16 residues. This clonotype was seen a handful of times. Amplification yielded TCR beta CDR3 regions, with RNA transcripts as the source. HTBI primers were the set used in a first-round RT-PCR of the TCR CDR3. MiXCR, applied by TCRdb to the multiplex PCR reads, yields one record per CDR3 protein. The table includes under 450,000 distinct CDR3 sequences, 15% to 19% detected once.

This chain links TRBV7-3 with TRBJ1-2; D is uncertain. The sample taken for sequencing was blood. This sequence was found in a young woman with Graves' hyperthyroidism. CDR3 nucleotide sequence: TGTGCCAGCAGCTTAACTCCCACGCCCGGGGTCTATGGCTACACCTTC. This codes for CASSLTPTPGVYGYTF.